These T cell receptor beta chains were read from a single sample in a study of blood T cell repertoires in COVID-19. Assay: immunoSEQ multiplex PCR; the TCRdb copy retains only in-frame clones and omits some. The repertoire consists of 350,000 or so clones, with about 86% occurring once and the leading ten covering 2.5% to 3%. Sequencing input: peripheral blood. The receptors here all came from a man under 40 with active or convalescent COVID-19. Both conserved end residues are part of each CDR3. D genes are given only for firm matches. Clone size is not always given. Where it is, it says once, few, many or a class for expanded clones.

d_call,clone_size,v_call,j_call,cdr3_nt,cdr3_aa
-,-,TRBV14,TRBJ1-2,TGTGCCAGCAGCCCTTCGACAGAGAACTATGGCTACACCTTC,CASSPSTENYGYTF
TRBD2,-,TRBV4-3,TRBJ2-7,TGCGCCAGCAGCCAAGCTCTTACTAGCGGGGACAGCTCCTACGAGCAGTACTTC,CASSQALTSGDSSYEQYF
-,-,TRBV1,TRBJ2-7,TGCACCAGCAGCCCCCCCTGCCCTAGCGGGAGGGCCCCCTACGAGCAGTACTTC,CTSSPPCPSGRAPYEQYF
TRBD1,-,TRBV5-6,TRBJ1-2,TGTGCCAGCAGCTTGGAATTCGCCGGACAGGCCTTCTATGGCTACACCTTC,CASSLEFAGQAFYGYTF
TRBD1,-,TRBV11-2,TRBJ1-2,TGTGCCAGCAGGAGGACAGGGTCGGGCTATGGCTACACCTTC,CASRRTGSGYGYTF
-,-,TRBV20-1,TRBJ2-7,TGCAGTGCTACGCCCACATACGAGCAGTACTTC,CSATPTYEQYF
-,-,TRBV7-9,TRBJ1-2,TGTGCCAGCAGCCCAGACAGCTCCTCCGGTGGCTACACCTTC,CASSPDSSSGGYTF
-,-,TRBV12-3/TRBV12-4,TRBJ2-7,TGTGCCAGCAGCCACACTAGGGGGGAGCAGTACTTC,CASSHTRGEQYF
TRBD1,-,TRBV5-5,TRBJ1-6,TGTGCCAGCAGCGGGACAGGGAAGAGGAATTCACCCCTCCACTTT,CASSGTGKRNSPLHF
TRBD1,few,TRBV27,TRBJ1-1,TGTGCCAGCATCAGCACAGGGGGCGGGGCTGAAGCTTTCTTT,CASISTGGGAEAFF
-,-,TRBV5-6,TRBJ2-5,TGTGCCAGCAGCTTGGACAGGATGGGGGAGACCCAGTACTTC,CASSLDRMGETQYF
-,-,TRBV7-2,TRBJ1-2,TGTGCCAGCAGCGCCGACAGGTCCTATGGCTACACCTTC,CASSADRSYGYTF
-,-,TRBV9,TRBJ2-7,TGTGCCAGCAGCCCCTTTCTTAGCGGAGCCGAGTACGAGCAGTACTTC,CASSPFLSGAEYEQYF